This T cell receptor beta chain was found in a study of blood T cell repertoires in COVID-19 (TCRdb year 2020). The study in broad terms: Samples from collaborators originated in the United States, Italy and Spain and spanned both the acute and convalescent phases of COVID-19. The material from the prospective study consisted of cDNA or gDNA derived from T cells, B-cell-depleted T cells, or PBMCs. Subjects who had been exposed to COVID-19, were actively infected with it, or had recovered from it provided the deeply sampled blood TCRbeta repertoires that made up the dataset. The repertoires were made available in a free public database intended to serve as a resource for research on the immune response to SARS-CoV-2. Samples came from the ongoing ImmuneRACE study (first 160 participants) plus 1,254 subjects from 6 global collaborators. The sample metadata nearly always contained a de-identified subject ID, COVID-19 status, age in years and sex. Where available, HLA class I and class II types were obtained from metadata supplied by the sample provider rather than from assay-based typing. Overall study results and their limits: Clinical and demographic metadata were provided uncurated, with the amount varying by source and participant.

Trimming leaves V shorter by 6 bases and J shorter by 10 bases, with the junction holding 4 bases beyond the gene matches. CDR1 and CDR2 are drawn from the germline V gene: SNHLY, FYNNEI. From the cysteine up to the phenylalanine, the CDR3 has a length of 14 residues. The entry retains the CDR3 DNA only, 42 bases that are in frame from base 1. With respect to this clone: Its antigen remains undetermined. No base quality information exists; no much larger clone differs at one position.

TCRbeta CDR3 regions were amplified from genomic DNA by means of the immunoSEQ Assay, a bias-controlled multiplex PCR. As for how the authors treated the data: The number of nucleated cells in each sample was estimated from the amplification of reference gene primers within the assay. To quantify the absolute abundance of each unique TCRbeta CDR3 rearrangement, sequence reads were collapsed and filtered. Productive Simpson clonality was computed per sample as the square root of Simpson's diversity index over productive rearrangements. Not all clones reach the TCRdb copy of this immuneACCESS table, which keeps in-frame sequences only. Checked studies attribute under half of the gap to unresolved V genes and leave the rest unexplained. Clone size and the V and J calls come from that table; the DNA yielded D and trimming. The table for this sample lists some 8,300 clones; approximately 87% of them were counted only once. The ten biggest clones cover about a tenth of the sample.

Collaborating institutions collected whole blood in K2EDTA tubes following their own protocols. For TCRbeta analysis, collaborators shipped samples as frozen whole blood, isolated PBMCs, or DNA extracted from either of those sample types. This sequence was found in a man aged 60 to 69 with acute or convalescent COVID-19. Specimen: peripheral blood. This chain joins TRBV2 to TRBJ1-6; 12 central nucleotides agree with TRBD1. The CDR3: CASRGDRGRSPLHF. The DNA is as follows: TGTGCCAGCAGGGGGGACAGGGGGCGATCACCCCTCCACTTT.